These 22 T cell receptor beta chains originate from one sample sequenced in a study of shared T cell receptors in the human thymus. Produced via immunoSEQ multiplex PCR; TCRdb's table is partial and in-frame only. The table has about 710,000 clones, more than 75% seen once. Separately, the same data were catalogued under a study of human thymus T cells.

The sequencing input was thymocytes. The receptors come from a boy under two years old with a congenital heart defect.

The chain couples TRBV5-6 to TRBJ1-4; 8 nucleotides line up with TRBD1. The germline gives CDR1 SGHDT, CDR2 YYEEEE. The V gene end was trimmed by 0 bases and the J gene end by 2 bases; junction bases not matched to a gene: 0. The CDR3 is 15 amino acids. The CDR3 sequence: CASSLGQGTNEKLFF. In DNA, the CDR3 is TGTGCCAGCAGCTTGGGACAGGGGACTAATGAAAAACTGTTTTTT.

V and J are TRBV27 and TRBJ1-6; D is possibly TRBD1 (6 bases). The germline V gene encodes CDR1 MNHEY and CDR2 SMNVEV (reference sequence). The CDR3 has 15 residues. The V and J ends lost 5 bases and 7 bases respectively, with 15 bases between them. The CDR3: CASSPADRQNSPLHF. CDR3 in DNA: TGTGCCAGCAGTCCAGCCGACAGGCAAAATTCACCCCTCCACTTT.

CDR3 in DNA: TGTGCCAGCAGTGAAGCGCTTCGGACAGGGGAGAATCAGCCCCAGCATTTT. Protein sequence: CASSEALRTGENQPQHF. V usage is TRBV2 and J usage is TRBJ1-5; 9 bases map to TRBD1. The CDR3 runs to 17 residues. Germline CDR1 SNHLY, CDR2 FYNNEI. V shed 0 bases, J shed 4 bases, and the junction held 7 bases outside the gene matches. Full variable domain (outside the CDR3, taken from reference TRBV2 and TRBJ1-5): EPEVTQTPSHQVTQMGQEVILRCVPISNHLYFYWYRQILGQKVEFLVSFYNNEISEKSEIFDDQFSVERPDGSNFTLKIRSTKLEDSAMYFCASSEALRTGENQPQHFGDGTRLSIL.

The chain joins TRBV6-5 to TRBJ1-6; the match to TRBD1 covers 10 bases. V was clipped by 6 bases and J by 8 bases; unmatched bases: 7. Per the germline V gene, CDR1 is MNHEY and CDR2 is SVGAGI. This CDR3 spans 15 amino acids. The CDR3 DNA reads as TGTGCCAGCAGCCGGGACAGGGGATTTGATTCACCCCTCCACTTT. It codes for CASSRDRGFDSPLHF.

The chain joins TRBV4-3 to TRBJ2-1; D gene uncertain. Trimming removed 0 bases from V and 7 bases from J, with 4 bases in between. Germline CDR1 is LGHNA and CDR2 is YSLEER. The CDR3 has 12 residues. The CDR3 DNA reads as TGCGCCAGCAGCCAAGATAAAAATGAGCAGTTCTTC. This translates into CASSQDKNEQFF.

The genes are TRBV19 and TRBJ1-6; the D is unclear. The germline V gene has CDR1 LNHDA and CDR2 SQIVND (reference sequence). V gave up 6 bases and J gave up 0 bases, with 21 bases separating them. This CDR3 has 19 residues. The CDR3 coding sequence is TGTGCCAGTAGGAGTATGGGAGCGAATTTACACTCCTATAATTCACCCCTCCACTTT. This sequence encodes CASRSMGANLHSYNSPLHF.

The chain uses TRBV5-1 and TRBJ1-1; D uncertain. The CDR3 runs to 14 residues. CDR1 is SGHRS, CDR2 YFSETQ, per germline. V lost 2 bases and J 3 bases, leaving 11 bases between the germline ends. Here the CDR3 DNA reads TGCGCCAGCAGCTTAGAGAGGGCCGACACTGAAGCTTTCTTT. It yields the protein CASSLERADTEAFF.

The sample holds a few counts of this clone. The rearrangement uses TRBV16 and TRBJ2-3, with a possible D match to TRBD1 (6 bases). CDR3 length: 13 amino acids. The V and J ends lost 4 bases and 5 bases respectively, with 10 bases between them. CDR1 and CDR2 (germline): KGHSY, FQNENV. The DNA for the CDR3 is TGTGCCAGCAGCCGACAGGTGGTAGATACGCAGTATTTT. Encoded protein: CASSRQVVDTQYF.

The genes are TRBV11-2 and TRBJ2-2; D perhaps matches TRBD1 (6 bases). This CDR3 contains 16 residues. Trimming cost V 5 bases and J 1 base, with 14 bases left between them. Looked up from germline, CDR1 is SGHAT and CDR2 is FQNNGV. The CDR3 protein is CASSPQGQMNTGELFF. For the CDR3, the DNA is TGTGCCAGCAGCCCCCAGGGACAAATGAACACCGGGGAGCTGTTTTTT.

V gene TRBV19 combines with J gene TRBJ1-5; D might be TRBD1 (5 bases). CDR1 LNHDA and CDR2 SQIVND come from the germline V gene (reference sequence). V lost 3 bases, J lost 2 bases, and 14 bases lay in between. The CDR3 is 16 residues long. The DNA for the CDR3 is TGTGCCAGTAGTATCGGGGGGTCGTCTGGCAATCAGCCCCAGCATTTT. As protein: CASSIGGSSGNQPQHF.

The V call is TRBV5-1, the J call TRBJ2-3; D gene uncertain. CDR1 and CDR2 (germline): SGHRS, YFSETQ. The CDR3 length is 12 residues. V lost 6 bases, J lost 5 bases, and 10 bases lay in between. This chain's CDR3 is CASTPPGDTQYF. DNA of the CDR3: TGCGCCAGCACCCCCCCCGGAGATACGCAGTATTTT.

The chain recombines TRBV7-8 with TRBJ1-5, with 7 nucleotides matching TRBD1. CDR3 length: 12 amino acids. Germline trimming cut 3 bases from V and 7 bases from J; bases unmatched to any gene: 0. Germline assignment: CDR1 SGHVS and CDR2 FQNEAQ. CDR3 residues: CASSFRGQPQHF. CDR3 bases: TGTGCCAGCAGCTTCAGGGGGCAGCCCCAGCATTTT. Combining the CDR3 with reference TRBV7-8 and TRBJ1-5 gives the whole variable domain GAGVSQSPRYKVAKRGQDVALRCDPISGHVSLFWYQQALGQGPEFLTYFQNEAQLDKSGLPSDRFFAERPEGSVSTLKIQRTQQEDSAVYLCASSFRGQPQHFGDGTRLSIL.

The rearrangement links TRBV7-6 to TRBJ2-2, with TRBD2 matching over 11 bases. The CDR3 contains 16 residues. V lost 3 bases, J lost 1 base, and 1 base stayed unmatched. CDR1 SGHVS and CDR2 FNYEAQ come from the germline V gene. This chain's CDR3 is CASSFLAGGNTGELFF. The CDR3, as DNA: TGTGCCAGCAGCTTCCTAGCGGGGGGGAACACCGGGGAGCTGTTTTTT.

The V and J genes are TRBV30 and TRBJ2-7; 7 nucleotides line up with TRBD2. Germline V gene data show CDR1 as GTSNPN and CDR2 as SVGIG (reference sequence). The CDR3 is made up of 15 amino acids. J gave up 0 bases and V 2 bases, and 7 bases lay outside the gene matches. The DNA of the CDR3 is TGTGCCTGGAGTTCAGCGGGACTACCCTCCTACGAGCAGTACTTC. This encodes CAWSSAGLPSYEQYF.

The rearrangement uses TRBV27 and TRBJ2-3, with 7 bases matching TRBD2. CDR1 is MNHEY, CDR2 SMNVEV, per germline (reference sequence). V lost 4 bases, J lost 4 bases, and 23 bases stayed unmatched. This CDR3 is 20 amino acids long. CDR3 DNA: TGTGCCAGCAGTTCTAGAGCACCGGGCCCGGGACTAACGGGACCAGATACGCAGTATTTT. It yields the protein CASSSRAPGPGLTGPDTQYF.

The V gene is TRBV15, the J gene TRBJ1-5; D is perhaps TRBD1 (5 bases). The V gene lost 8 bases and the J gene lost 6 bases, with 20 bases spanning the gap. The CDR3 is 15 amino acids. The V gene's germline CDR1 is LNHNV and CDR2 YYDKDF (reference sequence). The CDR3 reads CATAPWGRITQPQHF. CDR3 nucleotide sequence: TGTGCCACCGCTCCCTGGGGGAGGATAACTCAGCCCCAGCATTTT. The variable domain in full, with the rest retrieved from reference TRBV15 and TRBJ1-5, is DAMVIQNPRYQVTQFGKPVTLSCSQTLNHNVMYWYQQKSSQAPKLLFHYYDKDFNNEADTPDNFQSRRPNTSFCFLDIRSPGLGDTAMYLCATAPWGRITQPQHFGDGTRLSIL.

Only one count was recorded for this clone. The genes are TRBV11-3 and TRBJ2-2; 9 bases fit TRBD2. This CDR3 comprises 17 residues. Germline CDR1 is SGHNT and CDR2 is YENEEA. Trimming took 5 bases from V and 7 from J; bases not matched to a gene: 14. The CDR3 reads CASSHSAGGRLNGELFF. CDR3 bases: TGTGCCAGCAGCCATTCGGCGGGAGGGCGACTGAACGGGGAGCTGTTTTTT.

The gene calls are TRBV5-1 and TRBJ2-4, with 11 bases identical to TRBD2. Germline V lookup: CDR1 SGHRS, CDR2 YFSETQ. Unmatched junction bases numbered 17, after V lost 0 bases and J lost 0 bases. There are 22 residues in the CDR3. CDR3 bases: TGCGCCAGCAGCTTGGGTTCACTAGCGGGGGAGGTAGGCCACCTAGCCAAAAACATTCAGTACTTC. This translates into CASSLGSLAGEVGHLAKNIQYF.

The chain combines TRBV27 with TRBJ2-1; 11 bases fit TRBD1. J lost 2 bases, V lost 7 bases, and 7 bases had no gene match. In germline, CDR1 is MNHEY, CDR2 SMNVEV (reference sequence). This CDR3 is built from 16 residues. DNA of the CDR3: TGTGCCAGCAAGACCCAGGGACAGGGGGCCTACAATGAGCAGTTCTTC. This translates into CASKTQGQGAYNEQFF.

The rearrangement joins TRBV6-5 to TRBJ2-7; 12 nucleotides line up with TRBD2. CDR3 length equals 14 residues. The germline CDR1 and CDR2 sequences are MNHEY and SVGAGI. With 6 bases clipped from V and 0 bases from J, the junction kept 0 bases outside the gene matches. The CDR3 coding sequence is TGTGCCAGCAGGACTAGCGGGAGCTCCTACGAGCAGTACTTC. Its protein product is CASRTSGSSYEQYF.

This clone was seen a handful of times. The rearrangement joins TRBV9 to TRBJ2-7; 7 bases are shared with TRBD1. Germline lookup yields CDR1 SGDLS and CDR2 YYNGEE. This CDR3 spans 15 amino acids. V shed 0 bases and J 0 bases; nucleotides not matched to a gene: 3. CDR3 residues: CASSVGTGNSYEQYF. DNA of the CDR3: TGTGCCAGCAGCGTAGGGACAGGAAACTCCTACGAGCAGTACTTC. Full variable domain (rest looked up from reference TRBV9 and TRBJ2-7): DSGVTQTPKHLITATGQRVTLRCSPRSGDLSVYWYQQSLDQGLQFLIQYYNGEERAKGNILERFSAQQFPDLHSELNLSSLELGDSALYFCASSVGTGNSYEQYFGPGTRLTVT.

The gene calls are TRBV7-2 and TRBJ2-7; 7 bases map to TRBD1. The V segment lost 2 bases and the J segment 0 bases; nucleotides outside the gene matches: 4. Germline V gene sequence: CDR1 SGHTA, CDR2 FQGNSA. CDR3 length: 15 residues. CDR3 coding DNA: TGTGCCAGCAGCTTAAGGGCAGGGGGCTCCTACGAGCAGTACTTC. Its protein is CASSLRAGGSYEQYF.